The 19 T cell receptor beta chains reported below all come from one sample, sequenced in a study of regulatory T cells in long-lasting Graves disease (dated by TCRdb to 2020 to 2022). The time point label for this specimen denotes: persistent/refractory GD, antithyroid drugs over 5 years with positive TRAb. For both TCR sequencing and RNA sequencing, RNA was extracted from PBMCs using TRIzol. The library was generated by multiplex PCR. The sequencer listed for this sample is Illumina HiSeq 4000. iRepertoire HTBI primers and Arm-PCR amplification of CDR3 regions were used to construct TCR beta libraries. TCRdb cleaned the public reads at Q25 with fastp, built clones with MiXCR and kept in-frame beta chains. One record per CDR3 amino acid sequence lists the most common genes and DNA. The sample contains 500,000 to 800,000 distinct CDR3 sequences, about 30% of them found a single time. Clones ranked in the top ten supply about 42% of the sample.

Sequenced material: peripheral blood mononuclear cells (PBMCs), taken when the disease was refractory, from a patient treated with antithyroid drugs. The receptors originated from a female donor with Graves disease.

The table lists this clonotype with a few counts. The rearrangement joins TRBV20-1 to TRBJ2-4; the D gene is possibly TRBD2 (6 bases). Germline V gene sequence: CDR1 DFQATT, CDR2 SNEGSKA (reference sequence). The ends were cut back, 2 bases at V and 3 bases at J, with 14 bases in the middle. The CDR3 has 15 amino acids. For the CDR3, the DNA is TGCAGTGCTAGATGGGGGGACGCTGACAAAAACATTCAGTACTTC. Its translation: CSARWGDADKNIQYF.

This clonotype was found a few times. The CDR3 bases are TGCGCCAGCAGCTTGGAGCCGGGAAAATACGAGCAGTACTTC. This encodes CASSLEPGKYEQYF. The rearrangement links TRBV5-1 to TRBJ2-7; perhaps TRBD2 as D (5 bases). Germline loops: CDR1 SGHRS, CDR2 YFSETQ. V was pared by 0 bases and J by 4 bases, with 11 bases between. CDR3 size: 14 residues.

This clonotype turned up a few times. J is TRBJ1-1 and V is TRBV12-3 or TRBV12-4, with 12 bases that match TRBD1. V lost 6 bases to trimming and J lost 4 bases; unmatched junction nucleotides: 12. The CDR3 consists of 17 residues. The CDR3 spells CASSRPGQGARGTEAFF. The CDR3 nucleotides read TGTGCCAGCAGCCGACCGGGACAGGGGGCGCGTGGCACTGAAGCTTTCTTT.

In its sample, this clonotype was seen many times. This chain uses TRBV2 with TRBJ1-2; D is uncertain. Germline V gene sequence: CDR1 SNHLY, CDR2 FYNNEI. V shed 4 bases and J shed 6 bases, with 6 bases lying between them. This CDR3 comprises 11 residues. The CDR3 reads CASSGLDGYTF. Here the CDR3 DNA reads TGTGCCAGCAGTGGACTAGATGGCTACACCTTC.

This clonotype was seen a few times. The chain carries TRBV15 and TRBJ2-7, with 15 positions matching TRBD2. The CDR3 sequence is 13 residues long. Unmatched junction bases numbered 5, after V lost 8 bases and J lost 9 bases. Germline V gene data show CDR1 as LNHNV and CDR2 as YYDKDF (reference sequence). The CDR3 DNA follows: TGTGCCACCTGGACTAGCGGGAGGGCAGGGCAGTACTTC. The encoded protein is CATWTSGRAGQYF.

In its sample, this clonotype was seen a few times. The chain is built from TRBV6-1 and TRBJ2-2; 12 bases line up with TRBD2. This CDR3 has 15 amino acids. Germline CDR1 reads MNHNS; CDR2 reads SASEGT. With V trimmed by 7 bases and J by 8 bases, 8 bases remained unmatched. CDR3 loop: CASNGLAGLGGELFF. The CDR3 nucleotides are TGTGCCAGCAACGGACTAGCGGGATTGGGAGGGGAGCTGTTTTTT.

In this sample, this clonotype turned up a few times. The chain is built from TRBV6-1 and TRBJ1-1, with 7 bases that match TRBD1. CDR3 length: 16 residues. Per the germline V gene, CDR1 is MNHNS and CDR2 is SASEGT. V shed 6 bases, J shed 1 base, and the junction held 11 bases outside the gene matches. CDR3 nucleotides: TGTGCCAGCAGGCTACGAGGACAGGCTTCGAACACTGAAGCTTTCTTT. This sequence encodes CASRLRGQASNTEAFF.

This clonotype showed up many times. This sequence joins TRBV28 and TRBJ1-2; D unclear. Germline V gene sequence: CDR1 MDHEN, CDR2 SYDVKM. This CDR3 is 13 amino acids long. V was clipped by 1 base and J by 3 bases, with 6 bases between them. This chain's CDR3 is CASSLLAHYGYTF. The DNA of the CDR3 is TGTGCCAGCAGTTTATTGGCGCACTATGGCTACACCTTC.

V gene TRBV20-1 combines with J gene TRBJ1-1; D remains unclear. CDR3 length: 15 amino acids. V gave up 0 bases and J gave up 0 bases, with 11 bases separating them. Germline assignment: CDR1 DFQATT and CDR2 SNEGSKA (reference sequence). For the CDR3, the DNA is TGCAGTGCTAGAGAGGCAGGCCACATGAACACTGAAGCTTTCTTT. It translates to CSAREAGHMNTEAFF.

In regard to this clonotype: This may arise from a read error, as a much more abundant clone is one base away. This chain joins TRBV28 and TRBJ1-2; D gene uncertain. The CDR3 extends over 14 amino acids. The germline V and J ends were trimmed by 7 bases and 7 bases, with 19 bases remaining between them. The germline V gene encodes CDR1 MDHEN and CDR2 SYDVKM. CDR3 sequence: CASTPVQIFRGYTF. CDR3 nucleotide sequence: TGTGCCAGCACTCCGGTACAGATTTTTCGTGGCTACACCTTC.

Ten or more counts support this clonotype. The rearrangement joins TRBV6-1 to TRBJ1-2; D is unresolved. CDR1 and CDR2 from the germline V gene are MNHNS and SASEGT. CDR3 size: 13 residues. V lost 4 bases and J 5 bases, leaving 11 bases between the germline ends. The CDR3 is CASSGTGKYGYTF. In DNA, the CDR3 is TGTGCCAGCAGTGGGACGGGAAAATATGGCTACACCTTC.

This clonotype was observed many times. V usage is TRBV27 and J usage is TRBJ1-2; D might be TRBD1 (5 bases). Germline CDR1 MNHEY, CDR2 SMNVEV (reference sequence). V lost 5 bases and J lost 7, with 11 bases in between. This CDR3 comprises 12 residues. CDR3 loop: CASSPRAGGYTF. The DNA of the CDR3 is TGTGCCAGCAGTCCCAGGGCCGGTGGCTACACCTTC.

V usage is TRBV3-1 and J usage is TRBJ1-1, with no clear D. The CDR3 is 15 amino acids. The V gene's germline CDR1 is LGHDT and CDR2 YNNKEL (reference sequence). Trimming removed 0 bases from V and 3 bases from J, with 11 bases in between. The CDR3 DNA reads TGTGCCAGCAGCCAAGATATTTCGAGGTACACTGAAGCTTTCTTT. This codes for CASSQDISRYTEAFF. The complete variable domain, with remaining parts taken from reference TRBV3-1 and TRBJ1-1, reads DTAVSQTPKYLVTQMGNDKSIKCEQNLGHDTMYWYKQDSKKFLKIMFSYNNKELIINETVPNRFSPKSPDKAHLNLHINSLELGDSAVYFCASSQDISRYTEAFFGQGTRLTVV.

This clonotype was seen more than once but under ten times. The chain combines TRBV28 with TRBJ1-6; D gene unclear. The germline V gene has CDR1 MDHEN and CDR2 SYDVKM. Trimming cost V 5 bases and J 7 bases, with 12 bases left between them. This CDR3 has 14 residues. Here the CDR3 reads CASSPNRGNSPLHF. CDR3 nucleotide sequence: TGTGCCAGCAGTCCCAACAGAGGAAATTCACCCCTCCACTTT.

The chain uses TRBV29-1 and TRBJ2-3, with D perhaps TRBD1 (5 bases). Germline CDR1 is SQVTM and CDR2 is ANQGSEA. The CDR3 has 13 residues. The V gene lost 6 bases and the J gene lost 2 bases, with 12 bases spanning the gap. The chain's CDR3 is CSVQGRVTDTQYF. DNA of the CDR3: TGCAGCGTCCAGGGTCGTGTCACAGATACGCAGTATTTT.

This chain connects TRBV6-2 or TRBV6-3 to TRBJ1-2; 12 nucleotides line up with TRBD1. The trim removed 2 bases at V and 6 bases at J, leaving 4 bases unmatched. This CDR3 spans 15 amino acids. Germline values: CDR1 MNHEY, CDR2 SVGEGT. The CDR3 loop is CASSYRDRGPDGYTF. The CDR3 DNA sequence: TGTGCCAGCAGTTACCGGGACAGGGGGCCGGATGGCTACACCTTC.

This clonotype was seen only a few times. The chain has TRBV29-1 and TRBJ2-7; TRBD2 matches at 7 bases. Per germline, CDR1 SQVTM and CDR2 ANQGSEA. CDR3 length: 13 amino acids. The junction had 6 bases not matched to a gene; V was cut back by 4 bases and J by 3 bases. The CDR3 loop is CSVAEGGIYEQYF. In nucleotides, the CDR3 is TGCAGCGTTGCGGAGGGAGGGATCTACGAGCAGTACTTC.

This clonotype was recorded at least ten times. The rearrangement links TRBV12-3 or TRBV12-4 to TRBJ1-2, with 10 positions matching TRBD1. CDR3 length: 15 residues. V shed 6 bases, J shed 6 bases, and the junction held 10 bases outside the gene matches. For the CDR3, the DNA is TGTGCCAGCAGGGCGACAGGGGGCAAGATGGATGGCTACACCTTC. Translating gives CASRATGGKMDGYTF.

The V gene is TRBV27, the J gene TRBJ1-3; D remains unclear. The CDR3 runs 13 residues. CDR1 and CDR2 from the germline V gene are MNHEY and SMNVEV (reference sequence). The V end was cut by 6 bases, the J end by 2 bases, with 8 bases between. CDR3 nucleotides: TGTGCCAGCAGGGTTAGGGCTGGAAACACCATATATTTT. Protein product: CASRVRAGNTIYF.